Below, 21 T cell receptor beta chains from the same sample are listed, as sequenced in a study of human T cells and chemical hapten exposure. TCRdb re-called the RACE reads through MiXCR, storing one row per CDR3 protein. The table records tens of thousands of distinct CDR3 sequences, about 12% of them present only once. Time point noted: pre-sensitization, week 0. Treatment given: therapeutic diphenylcyclopropenone sensitization with weekly scalp DPC. Blood, whole and unfractionated, served as the source for total RNA extraction. This specimen was whole blood, taken in connection with sensitization to the hapten diphenylcyclopropenone (DPC). Receptor source: a woman between 40 and 55 years old with alopecia areata. Some clones in this sample may be carry-over from other donors' samples.

In its sample, this clonotype was seen many times. The chain employs TRBV2 and TRBJ2-3; 7 bases match TRBD2. V was clipped by 8 bases and J by 7 bases; unmatched bases: 12. The CDR3 is made up of 14 amino acids. From germline, CDR1 is SNHLY and CDR2 FYNNEI. The CDR3 loop reads CASRDRGSTHTQYF. CDR3 nucleotides: TGTGCCAGCCGGGATCGCGGGAGTACACATACGCAGTATTTT.

There are a few counts of this clonotype. The J gene is TRBJ2-5, the V gene TRBV30; a possible D gene is TRBD1 (5 bases). This CDR3 has 15 amino acids. CDR1 is GTSNPN and CDR2 is SVGIG in the germline V gene (reference sequence). With 0 bases removed from V and 2 bases from J, the gap between germline ends came to 13 bases. The CDR3, as DNA: TGTGCCTGGAGTGTAGCCTCAGGGCGGCAAGAGACCCAGTACTTC. Amino acids: CAWSVASGRQETQYF.

This clonotype has ten or more counts. This rearrangement joins TRBV10-3 to TRBJ2-3; 9 bases agree with TRBD1. This CDR3 comprises 17 residues. J lost 2 bases, V lost 0 bases, and 6 bases had no gene match. Germline CDR1 ENHRY, CDR2 SYGVKD. The CDR3 loop is CAISESGTGLYTDTQYF. The CDR3 DNA follows: TGTGCCATCAGTGAGTCCGGGACAGGGCTCTACACAGATACGCAGTATTTT.

The V and J genes are TRBV6-2 or TRBV6-3 and TRBJ1-2; D is undetermined. V was clipped by 1 base and J by 5 bases, with 26 bases between them. The germline V gene has CDR1 MNHEY and CDR2 SVGEGT. The CDR3 is 19 amino acids. In nucleotides, the CDR3 is TGTGCCAGCAGTTACTTCAAGGAAACGTCAGCCTACCCGGTATATGGCTACACCTTC. The encoded protein is CASSYFKETSAYPVYGYTF.

This clonotype was found a few times. The chain has TRBV2 and TRBJ1-5, with 8 bases aligning to TRBD1. Germline V gives CDR1 SNHLY, CDR2 FYNNEI. Trimming removed 7 bases from V and 7 bases from J; junction bases left unmatched: 6. The CDR3 is 13 residues long. The CDR3 nucleotides read TGTGCCAGCAACCCAGGGGGCAGACAGCCCCAGCATTTT. It translates to CASNPGGRQPQHF. The variable domain in full, with the rest retrieved from reference TRBV2 and TRBJ1-5, is EPEVTQTPSHQVTQMGQEVILRCVPISNHLYFYWYRQILGQKVEFLVSFYNNEISEKSEIFDDQFSVERPDGSNFTLKIRSTKLEDSAMYFCASNPGGRQPQHFGDGTRLSIL.

By proportion, this clonotype is medium-sized. The rearrangement links TRBV28 to TRBJ2-6; weak D call: TRBD2 (6 bases). The CDR3 sequence is 15 residues long. Trimming removed 4 bases at V and 2 bases at J, with 9 bases between. Germline loops: CDR1 MDHEN, CDR2 SYDVKM. CDR3 residues: CASSSGGAGANVLTF. The DNA of the CDR3 is TGTGCCAGCAGTTCAGGAGGGGCTGGGGCCAACGTCCTGACTTTC. The full variable domain, completed using reference TRBV28 and TRBJ2-6, is DVKVTQSSRYLVKRTGEKVFLECVQDMDHENMFWYRQDPGLGLRLIYFSYDVKMKEKGDIPEGYSVSREKKERFSLILESASTNQTSMYLCASSSGGAGANVLTFGAGSRLTVL.

This clonotype was counted between two and nine times. This sequence joins TRBV7-2 and TRBJ2-7; possibly TRBD1 for D (6 bases). V was clipped by 3 bases and J by 2 bases, with 11 bases between them. Germline lookup yields CDR1 SGHTA and CDR2 FQGNSA. This CDR3 is 14 amino acids long. CDR3 amino acids: CASSFRDTTYEQYF. The CDR3 DNA reads as TGTGCCAGCAGCTTCCGGGACACCACCTACGAGCAGTACTTC.

This clonotype was recorded many times. The chain employs TRBV20-1 and TRBJ2-7, with D possibly TRBD1 on 6 matching bases. The CDR3 contains 12 residues. The germline CDR1 and CDR2 sequences are DFQATT and SNEGSKA (reference sequence). Trimming pared 4 bases from V and 9 bases from J, leaving 16 bases between. CDR3 protein: CSAIRDRMWQYF. The CDR3 nucleotides are TGCAGTGCTATTCGTGACAGGATGTGGCAGTACTTC.

This clonotype has ten or more counts. The chain has TRBV29-1 and TRBJ2-7, with D maybe TRBD2 (5 bases). The CDR3 is 12 amino acids. V was trimmed by 6 bases and J by 0 bases, leaving 9 bases between them. The V gene's germline CDR1 is SQVTM and CDR2 ANQGSEA. The CDR3 DNA is TGCAGCGTGGAAACTAGCTCCTACGAGCAGTACTTC. The encoded protein is CSVETSSYEQYF.

The chain employs TRBV29-1 and TRBJ1-2; 8 positions match TRBD1. CDR3 size: 12 residues. Germline trimming cut 7 bases from V and 5 bases from J; bases unmatched to any gene: 6. Germline V CDR1 and CDR2: SQVTM, ANQGSEA. The CDR3 loop reads CSAWTGWYGYTF. The CDR3, as DNA: TGCAGCGCCTGGACAGGGTGGTATGGCTACACCTTC. The whole variable domain, filled in from reference TRBV29-1 and TRBJ1-2, reads SAVISQKPSRDICQRGTSLTIQCQVDSQVTMMFWYRQQPGQSLTLIATANQGSEATYESGFVIDKFPISRPNLTFSTLTVSNMSPEDSSIYLCSAWTGWYGYTFGSGTRLTVV.

The chain combines TRBV11-2 with TRBJ1-1; D is unclear. This CDR3 has 13 residues. In germline, CDR1 is SGHAT, CDR2 FQNNGV. V was pared by 5 bases and J by 4 bases, with 11 bases between. DNA for the CDR3: TGTGCCAGCAGCACCAGGACGGGCACTGAAGCTTTCTTT. Translated: CASSTRTGTEAFF.

Many counts were recorded for this clonotype. The V call is TRBV7-2, the J call TRBJ2-5, with D uncertain. The germline CDR1 and CDR2 sequences are SGHTA and FQGNSA. This CDR3 comprises 14 residues. Trimming left V 1 base short and J 8 bases short, with 14 bases between. The CDR3 reads CASSLEAVAGTQYF. In nucleotides, the CDR3 is TGTGCCAGCAGCTTAGAAGCCGTCGCCGGAACCCAGTACTTC.

The J gene is TRBJ2-7, the V gene TRBV28, with D possibly being TRBD2 (5 bases). Germline CDR1 and CDR2: MDHEN and SYDVKM. The V end lost 6 bases, the J end lost 4 bases, and 19 bases lay between the germline ends. The CDR3 is 15 amino acids. The CDR3 spells CASRWSGGRTYEQYF. Written as DNA, the CDR3 is TGTGCCAGCAGGTGGTCGGGTGGGAGAACTTACGAGCAGTACTTC.

This clonotype showed up many times. This chain connects TRBV12-3 or TRBV12-4 to TRBJ1-4; no firm D call. CDR3 length equals 14 residues. The V end was cut by 1 base, the J end by 6 bases, with 9 bases between. CDR3 amino acids: CASSLGQLDEKLFF. Here the CDR3 DNA reads TGTGCCAGCAGTTTAGGGCAGTTAGATGAAAAACTGTTTTTT.

This clonotype appeared many times. V gene TRBV27 combines with J gene TRBJ1-4, with D maybe TRBD1 (5 bases). Germline assignment: CDR1 MNHEY and CDR2 SMNVEV (reference sequence). The CDR3 is 11 residues long. Trimming removed 4 bases at V and 11 bases at J, with 8 bases between. The CDR3 DNA is TGTGCCAGCAGTTGGGGGAAGAAACTGTTTTTT. It yields the protein CASSWGKKLFF.

This clonotype has a count of ten or more. The chain carries TRBV20-1 and TRBJ2-7, with no clear D. V shed 6 bases and J shed 0 bases, with 15 bases lying between them. Germline V gene sequence: CDR1 DFQATT, CDR2 SNEGSKA (reference sequence). This CDR3 region has 14 residues. The CDR3 reads CSARGWADSYEQYF. The CDR3 bases are TGCAGTGCCCGAGGATGGGCAGACTCCTACGAGCAGTACTTC.

This clonotype was detected many times. This chain links TRBV29-1 with TRBJ1-1, with 8 bases lining up with TRBD1. This CDR3 spans 15 amino acids. Germline V gene lookup returns CDR1 SQVTM and CDR2 ANQGSEA. J gave up 0 bases and V 7 bases, and 10 bases lay outside the gene matches. CDR3 nucleotide sequence: TGCAGCGCGAGAGGACAGGGAGGCATGAACACTGAAGCTTTCTTT. This sequence encodes CSARGQGGMNTEAFF.

This clonotype appeared many times. The chain links TRBV7-3 to TRBJ2-5, with D maybe TRBD2 (6 bases). This CDR3 region has 15 residues. V was cut by 5 bases and J by 2 bases, with 15 bases left in between. Germline V CDR1 and CDR2: SGHTA, FQGTGA. This CDR3 reads CASSPLAGGQETQYF. Written as DNA, the CDR3 is TGTGCCAGCAGCCCCCTCGCTGGAGGGCAAGAGACCCAGTACTTC.

This clonotype was recorded at least ten times. The chain uses TRBV7-2 and TRBJ2-1; 9 bases are a match to TRBD2. Germline CDR1 and CDR2: SGHTA and FQGNSA. The V and J ends lost 1 base and 14 bases, in that order; junction bases with no gene match: 9. This CDR3 is 14 amino acids long. The CDR3 reads CASSLGLAGTNKFF. The CDR3 coding sequence is TGTGCCAGCAGCTTAGGGCTAGCGGGAACTAACAAGTTCTTC.

This sequence joins TRBV2 and TRBJ1-1, with 7 bases fitting TRBD1. Germline V CDR1 and CDR2: SNHLY, FYNNEI. J was trimmed by 8 bases and V by 6 bases; bases with no gene match: 12. The CDR3 totals 14 residues. The DNA of the CDR3 is TGTGCCAGCAGCGGCGACAGGGCCCTATCAGAAGCTTTCTTT. Residues: CASSGDRALSEAFF.

This clonotype came up many times. The rearrangement links TRBV14 to TRBJ2-1, with a possible D match to TRBD1 (5 bases). V lost 4 bases and J 3 bases, leaving 13 bases between the germline ends. CDR1 and CDR2 from the germline V gene are SGHDN and FVKESK. The CDR3 is 15 residues long. The CDR3 region has the DNA TGTGCCAGCAGCCGGAAGTGGACATACTACAATGAGCAGTTCTTC. Translated: CASSRKWTYYNEQFF.